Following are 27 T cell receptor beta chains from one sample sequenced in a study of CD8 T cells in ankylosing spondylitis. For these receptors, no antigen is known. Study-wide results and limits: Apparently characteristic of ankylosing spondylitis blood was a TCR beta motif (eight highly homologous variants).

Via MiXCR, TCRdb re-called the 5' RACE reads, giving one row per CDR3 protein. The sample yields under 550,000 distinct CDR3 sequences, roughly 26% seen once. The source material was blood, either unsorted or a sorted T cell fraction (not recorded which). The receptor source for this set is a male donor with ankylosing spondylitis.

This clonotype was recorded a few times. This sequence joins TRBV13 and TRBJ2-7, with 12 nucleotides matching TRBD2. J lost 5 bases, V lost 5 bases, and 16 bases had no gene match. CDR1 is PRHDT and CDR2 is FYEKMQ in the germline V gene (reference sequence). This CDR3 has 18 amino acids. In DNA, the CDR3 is TGTGCCAGCAGCAGCTCGATTCTAGCGGGAGGGGAAGGCGACGAGCAGTACGTC. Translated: CASSSSILAGGEGDEQYV.

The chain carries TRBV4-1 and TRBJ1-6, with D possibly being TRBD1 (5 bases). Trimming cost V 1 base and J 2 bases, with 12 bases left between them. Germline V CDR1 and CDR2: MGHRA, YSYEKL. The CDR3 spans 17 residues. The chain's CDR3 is CASSQGGAGTYNSPLHF. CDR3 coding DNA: TGCGCCAGCAGCCAAGGTGGGGCAGGGACCTATAATTCACCCCTCCACTTT.

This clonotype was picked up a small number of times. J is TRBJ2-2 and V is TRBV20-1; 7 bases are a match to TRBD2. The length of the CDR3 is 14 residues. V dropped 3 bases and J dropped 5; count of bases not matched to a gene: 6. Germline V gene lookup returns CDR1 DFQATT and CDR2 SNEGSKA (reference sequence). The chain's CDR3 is CSARAGGSTGELFF. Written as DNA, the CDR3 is TGCAGTGCTAGGGCTGGCGGGAGTACCGGGGAGCTGTTTTTT.

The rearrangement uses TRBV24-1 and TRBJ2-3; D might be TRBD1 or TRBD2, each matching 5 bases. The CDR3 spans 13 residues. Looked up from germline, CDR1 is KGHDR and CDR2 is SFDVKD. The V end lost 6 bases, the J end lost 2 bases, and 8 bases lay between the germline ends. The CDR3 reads CATSSGHTDTQYF. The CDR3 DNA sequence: TGTGCCACCAGTAGCGGACACACAGATACGCAGTATTTT.

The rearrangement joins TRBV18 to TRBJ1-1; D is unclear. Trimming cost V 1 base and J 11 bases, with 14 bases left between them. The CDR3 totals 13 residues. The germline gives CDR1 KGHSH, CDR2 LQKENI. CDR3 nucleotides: TGTGCCAGCTCACCACAGGAAGCCTGGCGGGCTTTCTTT. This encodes CASSPQEAWRAFF.

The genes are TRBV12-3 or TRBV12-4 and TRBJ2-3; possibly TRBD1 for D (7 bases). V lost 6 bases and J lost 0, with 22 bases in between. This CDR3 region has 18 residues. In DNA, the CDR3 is TGTGCCAGCAGGGCCAGGGGGGCCGCACAAACTAGCACAGATACGCAGTATTTT. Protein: CASRARGAAQTSTDTQYF.

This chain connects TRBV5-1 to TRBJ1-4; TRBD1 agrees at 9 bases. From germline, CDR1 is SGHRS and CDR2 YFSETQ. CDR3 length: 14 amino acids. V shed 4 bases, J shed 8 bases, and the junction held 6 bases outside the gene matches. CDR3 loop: CASSRTGDGEKLFF. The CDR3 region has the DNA TGCGCCAGCAGCCGGACAGGGGATGGCGAAAAACTGTTTTTT. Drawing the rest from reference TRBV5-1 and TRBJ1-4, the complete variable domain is KAGVTQTPRYLIKTRGQQVTLSCSPISGHRSVSWYQQTPGQGLQFLFEYFSETQRNKGNFPGRFSGRQFSNSRSEMNVSTLELGDSALYLCASSRTGDGEKLFFGSGTQLSVL.

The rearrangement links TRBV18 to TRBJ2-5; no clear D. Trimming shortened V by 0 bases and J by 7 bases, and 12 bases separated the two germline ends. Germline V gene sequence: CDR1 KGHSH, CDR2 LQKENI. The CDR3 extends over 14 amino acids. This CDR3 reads CASSPPEGRLTQYF. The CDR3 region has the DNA TGTGCCAGCTCACCACCGGAAGGTCGCCTGACCCAGTACTTC.

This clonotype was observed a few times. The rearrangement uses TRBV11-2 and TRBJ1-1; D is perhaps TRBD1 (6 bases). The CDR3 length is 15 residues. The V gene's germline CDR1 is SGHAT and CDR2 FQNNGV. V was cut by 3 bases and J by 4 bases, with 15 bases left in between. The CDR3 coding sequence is TGTGCCAGCAGCTTGTTAGGGACAAGGGGCACTGAAGCTTTCTTT. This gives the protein CASSLLGTRGTEAFF.

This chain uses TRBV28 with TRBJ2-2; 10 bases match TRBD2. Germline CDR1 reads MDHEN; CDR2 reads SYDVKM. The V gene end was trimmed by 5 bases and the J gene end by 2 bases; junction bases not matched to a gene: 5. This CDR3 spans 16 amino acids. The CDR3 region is CASSSLAGDNTGELFF. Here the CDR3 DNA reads TGTGCCAGCAGTAGTCTAGCGGGAGATAACACCGGGGAGCTGTTTTTT.

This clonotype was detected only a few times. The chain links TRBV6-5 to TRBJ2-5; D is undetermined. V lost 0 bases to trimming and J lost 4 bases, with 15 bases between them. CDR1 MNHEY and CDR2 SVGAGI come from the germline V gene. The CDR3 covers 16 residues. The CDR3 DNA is TGTGCCAGCAGTTACTCTGCGGCCGACCGGCGAGAGACCCAGTACTTC. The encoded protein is CASSYSAADRRETQYF.

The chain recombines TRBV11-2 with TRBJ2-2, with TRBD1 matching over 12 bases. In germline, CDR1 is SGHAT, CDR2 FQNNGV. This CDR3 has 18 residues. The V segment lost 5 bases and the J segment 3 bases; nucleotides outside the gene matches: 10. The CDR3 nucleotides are TGTGCCAGCAGCCAAAAGGGACAGGGGGCGCGGCACACCGGGGAGCTGTTTTTT. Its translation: CASSQKGQGARHTGELFF.

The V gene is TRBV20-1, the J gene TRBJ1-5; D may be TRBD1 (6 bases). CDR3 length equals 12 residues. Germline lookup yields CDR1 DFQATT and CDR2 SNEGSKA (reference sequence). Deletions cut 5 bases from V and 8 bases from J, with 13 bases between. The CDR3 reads CSALGGLEPQHF. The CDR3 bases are TGCAGTGCTCTCGGGGGGCTTGAGCCCCAGCATTTT.

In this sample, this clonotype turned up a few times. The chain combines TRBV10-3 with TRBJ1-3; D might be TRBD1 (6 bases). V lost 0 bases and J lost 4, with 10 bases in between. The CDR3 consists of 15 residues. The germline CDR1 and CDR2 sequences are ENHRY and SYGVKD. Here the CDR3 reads CAISESTGSGNTIYF. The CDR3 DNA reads TGTGCCATCAGTGAGTCGACAGGATCGGGAAACACCATATATTTT.

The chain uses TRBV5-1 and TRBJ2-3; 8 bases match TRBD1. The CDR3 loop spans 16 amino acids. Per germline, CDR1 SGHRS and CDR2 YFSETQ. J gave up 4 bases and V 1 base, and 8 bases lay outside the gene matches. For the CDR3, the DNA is TGCGCCAGCAGCTTGATGACAGGGGCAGGGGCAGATACGCAGTATTTT. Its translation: CASSLMTGAGADTQYF.

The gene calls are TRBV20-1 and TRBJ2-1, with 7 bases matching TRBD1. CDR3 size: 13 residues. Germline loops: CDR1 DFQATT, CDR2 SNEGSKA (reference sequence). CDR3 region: CGMTGQIYNEQFF. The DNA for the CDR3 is TGCGGCATGACGGGACAGATCTACAATGAGCAGTTCTTC.

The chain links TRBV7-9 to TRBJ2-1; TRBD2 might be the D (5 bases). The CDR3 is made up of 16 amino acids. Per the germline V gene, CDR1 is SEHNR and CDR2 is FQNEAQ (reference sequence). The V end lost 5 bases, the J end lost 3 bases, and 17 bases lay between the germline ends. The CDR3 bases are TGTGCCAGCAGCCCTATAGGCCGGGGAAACTACAATGAGCAGTTCTTC. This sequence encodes CASSPIGRGNYNEQFF.

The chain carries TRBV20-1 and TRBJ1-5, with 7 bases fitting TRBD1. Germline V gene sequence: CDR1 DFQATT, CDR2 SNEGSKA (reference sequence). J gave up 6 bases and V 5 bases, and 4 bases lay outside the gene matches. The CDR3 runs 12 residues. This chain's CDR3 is CSAGDRRQPQHF. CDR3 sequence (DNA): TGCAGTGCTGGGGACAGACGTCAGCCCCAGCATTTT.

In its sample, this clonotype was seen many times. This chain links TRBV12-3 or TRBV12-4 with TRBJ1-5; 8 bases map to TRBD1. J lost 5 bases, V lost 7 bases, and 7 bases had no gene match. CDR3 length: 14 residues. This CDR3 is CASNRQGTHQPQHF. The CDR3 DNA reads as TGTGCCAGCAACCGACAGGGGACCCATCAGCCCCAGCATTTT.

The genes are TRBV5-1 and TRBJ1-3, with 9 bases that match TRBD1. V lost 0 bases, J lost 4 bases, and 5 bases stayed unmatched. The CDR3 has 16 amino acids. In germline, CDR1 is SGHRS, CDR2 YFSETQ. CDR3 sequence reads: CASSLAGTGFGNTIYF. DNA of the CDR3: TGCGCCAGCAGCTTGGCCGGGACAGGGTTCGGAAACACCATATATTTT.

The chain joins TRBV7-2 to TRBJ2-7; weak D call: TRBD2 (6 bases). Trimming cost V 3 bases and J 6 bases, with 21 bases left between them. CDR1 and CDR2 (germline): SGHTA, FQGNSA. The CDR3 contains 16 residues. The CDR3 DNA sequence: TGTGCCAGCAGCTTGACGAGGGGAGCGGGCGGTTTCGAGCAGTACTTC. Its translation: CASSLTRGAGGFEQYF.

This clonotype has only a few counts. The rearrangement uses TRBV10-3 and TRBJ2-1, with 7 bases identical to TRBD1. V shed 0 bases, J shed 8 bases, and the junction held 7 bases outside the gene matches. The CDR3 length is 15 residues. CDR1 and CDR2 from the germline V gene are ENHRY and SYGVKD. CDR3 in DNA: TGTGCCATCAGTGAGTCAGGACAGGATTCCGATGAGCAGTTCTTC. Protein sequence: CAISESGQDSDEQFF.

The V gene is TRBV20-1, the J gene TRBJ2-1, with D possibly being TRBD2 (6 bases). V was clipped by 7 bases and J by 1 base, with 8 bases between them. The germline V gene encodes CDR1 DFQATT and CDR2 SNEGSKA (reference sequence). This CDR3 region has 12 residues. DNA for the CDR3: TGCAGTGGGAGGGGATCCTACAATGAGCAGTTCTTC. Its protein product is CSGRGSYNEQFF.

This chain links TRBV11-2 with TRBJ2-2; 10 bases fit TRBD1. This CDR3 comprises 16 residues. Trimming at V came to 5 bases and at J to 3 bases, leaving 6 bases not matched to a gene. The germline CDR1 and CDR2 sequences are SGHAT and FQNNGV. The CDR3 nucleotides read TGTGCCAGCAGCAAAGGACAGGGGGTGGACACCGGGGAGCTGTTTTTT. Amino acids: CASSKGQGVDTGELFF.

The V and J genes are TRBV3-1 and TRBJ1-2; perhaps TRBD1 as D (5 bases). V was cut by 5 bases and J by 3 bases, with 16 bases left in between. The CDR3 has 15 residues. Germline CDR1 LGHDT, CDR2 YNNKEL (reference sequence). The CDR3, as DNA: TGTGCCAGCAGCGCCGATCCGGGGACTTACTATGGCTACACCTTC. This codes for CASSADPGTYYGYTF. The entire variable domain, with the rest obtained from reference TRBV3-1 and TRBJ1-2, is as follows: DTAVSQTPKYLVTQMGNDKSIKCEQNLGHDTMYWYKQDSKKFLKIMFSYNNKELIINETVPNRFSPKSPDKAHLNLHINSLELGDSAVYFCASSADPGTYYGYTFGSGTRLTVV.

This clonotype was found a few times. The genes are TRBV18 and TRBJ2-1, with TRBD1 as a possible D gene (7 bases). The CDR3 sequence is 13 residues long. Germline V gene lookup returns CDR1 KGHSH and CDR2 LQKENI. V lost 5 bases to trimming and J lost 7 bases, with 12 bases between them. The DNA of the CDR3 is TGTGCCAGCTCATCGACAGGGAGGAATGAGCAGTTCTTC. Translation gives CASSSTGRNEQFF.

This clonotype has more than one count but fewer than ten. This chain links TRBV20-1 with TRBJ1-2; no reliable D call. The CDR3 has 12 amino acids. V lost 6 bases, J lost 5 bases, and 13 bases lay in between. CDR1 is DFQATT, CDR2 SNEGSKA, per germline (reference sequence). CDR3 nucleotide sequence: TGCAGTGCCGAGGCGGGGTGGTATGGCTACACCTTC. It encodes CSAEAGWYGYTF.